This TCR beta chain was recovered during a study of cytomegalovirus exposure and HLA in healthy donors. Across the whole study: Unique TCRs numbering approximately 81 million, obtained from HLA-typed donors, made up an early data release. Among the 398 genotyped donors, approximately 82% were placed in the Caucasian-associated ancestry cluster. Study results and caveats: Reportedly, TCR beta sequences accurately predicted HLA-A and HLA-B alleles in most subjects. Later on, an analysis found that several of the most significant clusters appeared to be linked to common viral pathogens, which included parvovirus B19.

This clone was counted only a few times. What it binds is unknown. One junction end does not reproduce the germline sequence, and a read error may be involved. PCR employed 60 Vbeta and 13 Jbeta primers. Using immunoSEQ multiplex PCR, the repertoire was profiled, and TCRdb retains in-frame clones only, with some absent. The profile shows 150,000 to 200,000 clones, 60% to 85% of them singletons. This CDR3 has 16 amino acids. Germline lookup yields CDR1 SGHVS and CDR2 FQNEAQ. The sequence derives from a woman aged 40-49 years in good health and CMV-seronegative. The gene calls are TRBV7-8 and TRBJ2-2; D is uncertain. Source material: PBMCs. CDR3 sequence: CASSLARLANTGELFF. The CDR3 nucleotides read TGTGCCAGCAGCTTAGCGCGGCTTGCTAACACCGGTGAGCTGTTTTTT.